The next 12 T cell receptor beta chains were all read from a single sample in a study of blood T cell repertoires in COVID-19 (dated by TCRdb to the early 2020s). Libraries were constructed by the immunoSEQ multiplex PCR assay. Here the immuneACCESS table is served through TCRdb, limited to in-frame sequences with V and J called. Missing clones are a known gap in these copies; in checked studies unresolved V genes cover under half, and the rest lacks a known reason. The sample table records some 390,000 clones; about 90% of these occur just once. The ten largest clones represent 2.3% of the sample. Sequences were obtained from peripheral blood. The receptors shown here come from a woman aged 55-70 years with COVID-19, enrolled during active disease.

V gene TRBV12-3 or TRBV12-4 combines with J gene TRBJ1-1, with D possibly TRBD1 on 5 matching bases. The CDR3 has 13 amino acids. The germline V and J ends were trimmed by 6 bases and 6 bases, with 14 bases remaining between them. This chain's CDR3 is CASRGGHVAEAFF. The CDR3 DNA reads TGTGCCAGCAGGGGGGGTCACGTCGCTGAAGCTTTCTTT.

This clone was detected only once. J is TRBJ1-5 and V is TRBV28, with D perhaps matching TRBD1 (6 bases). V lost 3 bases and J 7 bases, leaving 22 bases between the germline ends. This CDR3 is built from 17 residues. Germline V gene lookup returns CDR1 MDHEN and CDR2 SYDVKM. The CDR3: CASSLHTDSKSRQPQHF. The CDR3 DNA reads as TGTGCCAGCAGTTTGCATACGGACAGTAAGTCGAGACAGCCCCAGCATTTT.

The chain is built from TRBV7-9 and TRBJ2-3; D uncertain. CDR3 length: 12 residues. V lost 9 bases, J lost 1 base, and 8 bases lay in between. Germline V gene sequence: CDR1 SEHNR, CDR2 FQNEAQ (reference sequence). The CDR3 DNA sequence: TGTGCCAGTAACCCGGGCACAGATACGCAGTATTTT. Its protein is CASNPGTDTQYF.

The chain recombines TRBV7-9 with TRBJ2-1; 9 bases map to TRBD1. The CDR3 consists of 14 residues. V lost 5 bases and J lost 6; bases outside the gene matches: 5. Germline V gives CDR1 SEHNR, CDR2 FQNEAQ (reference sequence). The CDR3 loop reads CASSLRDRVNEQFF. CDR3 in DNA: TGTGCCAGCAGCCTCCGGGACAGGGTCAATGAGCAGTTCTTC.

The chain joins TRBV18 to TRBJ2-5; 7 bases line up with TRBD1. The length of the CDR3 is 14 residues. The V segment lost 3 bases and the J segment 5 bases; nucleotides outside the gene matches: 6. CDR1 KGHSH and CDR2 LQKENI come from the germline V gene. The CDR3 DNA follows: TGTGCCAGCTCACCCCTGGGACAGTTGGAGACCCAGTACTTC. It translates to CASSPLGQLETQYF.

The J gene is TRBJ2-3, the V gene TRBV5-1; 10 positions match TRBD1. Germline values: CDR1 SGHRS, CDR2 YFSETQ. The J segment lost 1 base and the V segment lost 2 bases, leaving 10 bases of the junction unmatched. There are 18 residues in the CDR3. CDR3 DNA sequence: TGCGCCAGCAGCTTAATTGCCACCGGGACAGGGGGCACAGATACGCAGTATTTT. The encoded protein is CASSLIATGTGGTDTQYF.

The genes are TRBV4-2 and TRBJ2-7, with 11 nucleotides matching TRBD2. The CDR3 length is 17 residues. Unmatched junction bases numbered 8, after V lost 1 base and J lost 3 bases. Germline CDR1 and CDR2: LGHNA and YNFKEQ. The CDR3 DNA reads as TGTGCCAGCAGCCAAGTGACTAGCGGGGAGTTTGGCTACGAGCAGTACTTC. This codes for CASSQVTSGEFGYEQYF.

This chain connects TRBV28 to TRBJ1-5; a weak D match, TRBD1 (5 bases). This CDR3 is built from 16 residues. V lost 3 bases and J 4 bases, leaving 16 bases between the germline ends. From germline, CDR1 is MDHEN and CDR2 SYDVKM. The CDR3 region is CASSFRSRGGNQPQHF. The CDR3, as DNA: TGTGCCAGCAGTTTCCGGAGCCGGGGGGGGAATCAGCCCCAGCATTTT.

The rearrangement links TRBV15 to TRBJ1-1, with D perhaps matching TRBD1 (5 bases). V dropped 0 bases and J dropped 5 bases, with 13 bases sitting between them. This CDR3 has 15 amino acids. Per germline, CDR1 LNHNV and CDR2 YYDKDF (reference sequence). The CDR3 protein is CATSRDRTSGTEAFF. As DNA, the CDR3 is TGTGCCACCAGCAGAGATCGGACCTCAGGGACTGAAGCTTTCTTT.

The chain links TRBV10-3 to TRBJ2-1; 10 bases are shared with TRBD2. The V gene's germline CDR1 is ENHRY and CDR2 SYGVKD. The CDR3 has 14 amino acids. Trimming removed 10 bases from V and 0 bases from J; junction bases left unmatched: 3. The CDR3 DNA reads TGTGCCAGAATAGCGGGGGGCTCCTACAATGAGCAGTTCTTC. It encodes CARIAGGSYNEQFF.

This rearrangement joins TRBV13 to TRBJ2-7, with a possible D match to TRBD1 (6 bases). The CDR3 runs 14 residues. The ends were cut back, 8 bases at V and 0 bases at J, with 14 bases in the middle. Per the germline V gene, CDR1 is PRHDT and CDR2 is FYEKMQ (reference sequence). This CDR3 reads CASGLDRASYEQYF. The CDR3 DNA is TGTGCCAGCGGACTGGACAGAGCCTCCTACGAGCAGTACTTC.

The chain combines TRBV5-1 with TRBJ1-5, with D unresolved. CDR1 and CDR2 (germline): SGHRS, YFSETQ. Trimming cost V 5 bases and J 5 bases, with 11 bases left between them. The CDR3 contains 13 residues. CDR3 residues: CASSLGRDQPQHF. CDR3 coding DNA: TGCGCCAGCAGTCTCGGCCGGGATCAGCCCCAGCATTTT.